Each of the 2 T cell receptor beta chains below was sequenced from the same sample in a study of blood T cell repertoires in COVID-19. TCRdb keeps only in-frame clones here, not all; method: immunoSEQ multiplex PCR. Here the sample spans about 400,000 clones, 70% to 90% being singletons. The sample was peripheral blood. These receptors all come from a human donor in a cohort sampled during active COVID-19.

The chain recombines TRBV4-1 with TRBJ2-1; 7 bases are shared with TRBD2. This CDR3 comprises 22 residues. Germline CDR1 and CDR2: MGHRA and YSYEKL. V was clipped by 0 bases and J by 0 bases; unmatched bases: 20. The CDR3 DNA reads TGCGCCAGCAGCCAAGATCGAGAACGGGACTACTTACATCCGAGCTCCTACAATGAGCAGTTCTTC. It codes for CASSQDRERDYLHPSSYNEQFF.

This sequence joins TRBV7-7 and TRBJ2-5; 12 positions match TRBD1. CDR1 is SSHAT and CDR2 is FNYEAQ in the germline V gene (reference sequence). V lost 1 base and J lost 4; bases outside the gene matches: 7. This CDR3 is 17 amino acids long. The CDR3 spells CASSLGSGQGAGETQYF. The CDR3 nucleotides read TGTGCCAGCAGCTTAGGGTCGGGACAGGGGGCGGGAGAGACCCAGTACTTC.